One and the same sample provided the 15 T cell receptor beta chains below, sequenced in a study of monozygotic twins with inflammatory bowel disease. TCRdb re-called the 5' RACE reads; every CDR3 protein appears as one record, without DNA. The sample includes 300,000 to 400,000 distinct CDR3 sequences. The material sequenced was blood. All receptors come from a human donor with ulcerative colitis or Crohn's disease, or a healthy co-twin of an affected twin (not recorded which).

The chain couples TRBV10-2 to TRBJ2-3; TCRdb indicates TRBD2, and absent DNA this call remains unverified. In germline, CDR1 is WSHSY, CDR2 SAAADI. This CDR3 has 14 residues. CDR3: CASTSLGATDTQYF.

The rearrangement links TRBV10-3 to TRBJ1-5. The CDR3 loop spans 14 amino acids. The germline CDR1 and CDR2 sequences are ENHRY and SYGVKD. Here the CDR3 reads CAIAQTPSNQPQHF.

This chain links TRBV3-1 with TRBJ2-3. Germline CDR1 LGHDT, CDR2 YNNKEL (reference sequence). The CDR3 spans 14 residues. The chain's CDR3 is CASSQELGSDTQYF.

This chain links TRBV5-5 with TRBJ2-1; TCRdb reports TRBD1, a call that lacks DNA to check it against. This CDR3 is built from 14 residues. Per the germline V gene, CDR1 is SGHKS and CDR2 is YYEKEE (reference sequence). This CDR3 reads CASSPPIRQDEQFF.

The chain recombines TRBV7-9 with TRBJ1-5. Germline CDR1 SEHNR, CDR2 FQNEAQ (reference sequence). This CDR3 contains 13 residues. The CDR3 is CASSLSGDQPQHF.

The chain carries TRBV18 and TRBJ2-1; TCRdb's D call of TRBD1 is untestable without DNA. The CDR3 has 14 residues. CDR1 and CDR2 (germline): KGHSH, LQKENI. The CDR3 loop reads CATRPPSSYNEQFF.

The chain links TRBV29-1 to TRBJ1-2; with no DNA, the TCRdb D assignment of TRBD1 cannot be verified. The CDR3 extends over 12 amino acids. Germline values: CDR1 SQVTM, CDR2 ANQGSEA. The CDR3 spells CSVRGQGYGYTF.

This chain links TRBV6-1 with TRBJ2-7. From germline, CDR1 is MNHNS and CDR2 SASEGT. The CDR3 sequence is 15 residues long. The CDR3 reads CASSPWRSITYEQYF.

The rearrangement links TRBV4-3 to TRBJ1-5; TCRdb designates TRBD1, a call that cannot be tested without DNA. This CDR3 is 16 amino acids long. Per the germline V gene, CDR1 is LGHNA and CDR2 is YSLEER. CDR3 loop: CASSQSRGSGNQPQHF.

V is TRBV6-1 and J is TRBJ1-4. The CDR3 covers 15 residues. Looked up from germline, CDR1 is MNHNS and CDR2 is SASEGT. CDR3 residues: CASRKGLLSGEKLFF.

The chain recombines TRBV5-1 with TRBJ2-3; TCRdb outputs TRBD2, but without DNA this stays unchecked. The CDR3 is 15 amino acids. Germline values: CDR1 SGHRS, CDR2 YFSETQ. This chain's CDR3 is CASSSGPTRTDTQYF.

The genes are TRBV5-4 and TRBJ1-2; the TCRdb D gene call, TRBD1, has no DNA to confirm it. The germline V gene has CDR1 SGHNT and CDR2 YYREEE (reference sequence). This CDR3 is built from 17 residues. The CDR3 reads CASSSGQVLLGNYGYTF.

The chain combines TRBV6-2 or TRBV6-3 with TRBJ2-5. The CDR3 extends over 16 amino acids. Germline V CDR1 and CDR2: MNHEY, SVGEGT. The CDR3 is CASKFRERGNQETQYF.

The chain employs TRBV6-5 and TRBJ2-2; the D call from TCRdb, TRBD2, cannot be confirmed without DNA. CDR1 and CDR2 (germline): MNHEY, SVGAGI. The CDR3 has 17 amino acids. This CDR3 reads CASSYSLIRLATGELFF.

This chain uses TRBV9 with TRBJ2-1; lacking DNA, the TRBD2 call made by TCRdb goes unchecked. Germline CDR1 and CDR2: SGDLS and YYNGEE. This CDR3 region has 14 residues. This chain's CDR3 is CASSGITSVDEQFF.